This T cell receptor (beta chain) was recovered during a study of breast tumors, draining lymph nodes, adjacent tissues. Findings and limits, study-wide: Tumor and nontumor repertoires were significantly more similar in luminal-like than in basal-like breast cancer.

This clonotype is deemed medium-sized (0.01 to 0.1%). Its target is unknown. Germline assignment: CDR1 SGHRS and CDR2 YFSETQ. V dropped 2 bases and J dropped 1; count of bases not matched to a gene: 0. This CDR3 region has 14 residues. TCRdb fed the multiplex PCR reads into MiXCR, producing one record per CDR3 protein. The profile covers over 10,000 distinct CDR3 sequences, with about 70% appearing a single time and around two fifths taken by the ten largest. The rearrangement joins TRBV5-1 to TRBJ2-5; 9 bases match TRBD1. What was sequenced was tumor-adjacent breast tissue. This clonotype originated in a female donor with breast cancer. Some clones in this sample may be carry-over from other donors' samples. The CDR3 DNA follows: TGCGCCAGCAGCTTACAGGGGGCCCAAGAGACCCAGTACTTC. The encoded protein is CASSLQGAQETQYF.